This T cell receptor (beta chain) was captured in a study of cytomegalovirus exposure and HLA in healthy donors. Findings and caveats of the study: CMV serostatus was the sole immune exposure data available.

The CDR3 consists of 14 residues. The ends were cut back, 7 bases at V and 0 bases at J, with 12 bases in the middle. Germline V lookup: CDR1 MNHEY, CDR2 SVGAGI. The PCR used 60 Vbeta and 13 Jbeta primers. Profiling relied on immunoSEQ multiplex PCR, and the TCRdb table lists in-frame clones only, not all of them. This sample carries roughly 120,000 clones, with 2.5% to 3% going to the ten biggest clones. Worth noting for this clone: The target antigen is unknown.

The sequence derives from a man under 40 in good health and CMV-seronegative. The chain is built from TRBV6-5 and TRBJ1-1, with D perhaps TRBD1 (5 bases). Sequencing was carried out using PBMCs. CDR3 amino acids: CASTQGALNTEAFF. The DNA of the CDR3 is TGTGCCAGCACCCAGGGCGCACTGAACACTGAAGCTTTCTTT.